This entry lists 18 T cell receptor beta chains sequenced from one sample in a study of T cells in Graves' hyperthyroidism and ophthalmopathy. TCR beta CDR3 sequences were amplified from RNA transcripts. HTBI primers were used for first-round RT-PCR of the TCR CDR3. TCRdb recomputed calls from the multiplex PCR reads with MiXCR, one row per CDR3 protein. Among roughly 240,000 distinct CDR3 sequences, around 26% were seen once, and the ten largest hold about a third. Specimen: blood. Source of these receptors: a woman in her thirties or forties with Graves' ophthalmopathy.

This clonotype was counted ten times or more. The chain recombines TRBV12-3 or TRBV12-4 with TRBJ1-1; D is unresolved. The CDR3 runs 13 residues. V lost 7 bases to trimming and J lost 2 bases, with 11 bases between them. As DNA, the CDR3 is TGTGCCAGCACGTCACGCGTAAACACTGAAGCTTTCTTT. Translation: CASTSRVNTEAFF.

The rearrangement links TRBV28 to TRBJ1-2; a weak D match, TRBD1 (5 bases). Looked up from germline, CDR1 is MDHEN and CDR2 is SYDVKM. The CDR3 has 11 residues. V lost 3 bases, J lost 8 bases, and 7 bases lay in between. The CDR3 DNA is TGTGCCAGCAGTTTGGGGGTCGGCTACACCTTC. Translated, it gives CASSLGVGYTF.

The gene calls are TRBV7-8 and TRBJ2-5; 10 bases align to TRBD2. The germline CDR1 and CDR2 sequences are SGHVS and FQNEAQ. The CDR3 has 17 amino acids. V lost 0 bases, J lost 4 bases, and 8 bases stayed unmatched. CDR3 nucleotides: TGTGCCAGCAGCTTAGCGCAGTTAGCGGGGGGCGTAGAGACCCAGTACTTC. Translating it yields CASSLAQLAGGVETQYF. Together with reference TRBV7-8 and TRBJ2-5, the CDR3 gives the full variable domain: GAGVSQSPRYKVAKRGQDVALRCDPISGHVSLFWYQQALGQGPEFLTYFQNEAQLDKSGLPSDRFFAERPEGSVSTLKIQRTQQEDSAVYLCASSLAQLAGGVETQYFGPGTRLLVL.

The table lists this clonotype with many counts. The chain recombines TRBV7-8 with TRBJ2-7, with D possibly TRBD2 on 5 matching bases. Germline values: CDR1 SGHVS, CDR2 FQNEAQ. The CDR3 has 13 residues. V was pared by 0 bases and J by 7 bases, with 10 bases between. For the CDR3, the DNA is TGTGCCAGCAGCTTAGCGTCAACTAGAGAGCAGTACTTC. Translating gives CASSLASTREQYF.

There are many counts of this clonotype. This rearrangement joins TRBV7-2 to TRBJ2-5; no reliable D call. V was cut by 2 bases and J by 0 bases, with 10 bases left in between. Germline V gene sequence: CDR1 SGHTA, CDR2 FQGNSA. The CDR3 totals 15 residues. The CDR3 DNA sequence: TGTGCCAGCAGCTTACACCCGGGTTACCAAGAGACCCAGTACTTC. It translates to CASSLHPGYQETQYF.

The rearrangement uses TRBV28 and TRBJ2-7, with 7 bases that match TRBD1. This CDR3 has 14 amino acids. J lost 3 bases, V lost 7 bases, and 9 bases had no gene match. Germline CDR1 MDHEN, CDR2 SYDVKM. DNA for the CDR3: TGTGCCAGCATAAACAGGGGCGTTAACTACGAGCAGTACTTC. Its protein is CASINRGVNYEQYF.

The genes are TRBV12-3 or TRBV12-4 and TRBJ1-1; 7 nucleotides match TRBD1. J gave up 1 base and V 6 bases, and 8 bases lay outside the gene matches. The CDR3 covers 15 residues. CDR3 sequence (DNA): TGTGCCAGCAGGGCTTATGGACAGGAGAACACTGAAGCTTTCTTT. Its translation is CASRAYGQENTEAFF.

The chain couples TRBV20-1 to TRBJ1-2; 11 bases agree with TRBD1. The junction had 11 bases not matched to a gene; V was cut back by 6 bases and J by 5 bases. This CDR3 is 15 amino acids long. In germline, CDR1 is DFQATT, CDR2 SNEGSKA (reference sequence). The CDR3 DNA reads TGCAGTGCAGGGGACAGGGGGTTCGGAGGATATGGCTACACCTTC. Translation gives CSAGDRGFGGYGYTF.

The chain is built from TRBV28 and TRBJ1-2; D ambiguous. Trimming took off 2 bases at V and 5 bases at J, with 9 bases between the two ends. The CDR3 sequence is 13 residues long. Germline lookup yields CDR1 MDHEN and CDR2 SYDVKM. This chain's CDR3 is CASSLGLPYGYTF. The CDR3 DNA sequence: TGTGCCAGCAGTTTAGGCCTCCCTTATGGCTACACCTTC.

As regards this clonotype: The junction and the germline gene differ at one end; a read error may be behind it. The chain carries TRBV6-2 or TRBV6-3 and TRBJ2-5, with a possible D match to TRBD2 (7 bases). This CDR3 spans 14 amino acids. Germline CDR1 MNHEY, CDR2 SVGEGT. This CDR3 is CASTGAGPGENQYF. The CDR3 nucleotides are TGTGCCAGCACGGGAGCGGGACCAGGGGAGAACCAGTACTTC.

This clonotype was seen at least ten times. The chain combines TRBV7-9 with TRBJ1-1; D is undetermined. The CDR3 length is 14 residues. The ends were cut back, 5 bases at V and 3 bases at J, with 13 bases in the middle. Germline V lookup: CDR1 SEHNR, CDR2 FQNEAQ (reference sequence). CDR3 region: CASSPFSGDTEAFF. The CDR3 region has the DNA TGTGCCAGCAGCCCTTTCTCTGGAGACACTGAAGCTTTCTTT.

The rearrangement joins TRBV6-1 to TRBJ2-7; D may be TRBD2 (5 bases). Germline-derived CDR1 and CDR2 are MNHNS and SASEGT. V lost 5 bases to trimming and J lost 5 bases, with 19 bases between them. This CDR3 has 15 residues. CDR3 protein: CASSLAPAGSHEQYF. As DNA, the CDR3 is TGTGCCAGCAGTCTCGCCCCGGCGGGTTCTCACGAGCAGTACTTC.

The rearrangement links TRBV4-2 to TRBJ1-5; 7 nucleotides agree with TRBD1. J was trimmed by 7 bases and V by 0 bases; bases with no gene match: 3. The germline V gene encodes CDR1 LGHNA and CDR2 YNFKEQ. The CDR3 totals 14 residues. The CDR3 sequence: CASSQDTGAQPQHF. CDR3 nucleotide sequence: TGTGCCAGCAGCCAAGATACAGGGGCCCAGCCCCAGCATTTT.

This sequence joins TRBV6-2 or TRBV6-3 and TRBJ2-7, with 8 positions matching TRBD2. The J segment lost 1 base and the V segment lost 9 bases, leaving 5 bases of the junction unmatched. Germline CDR1 reads MNHEY; CDR2 reads SVGEGT. The CDR3 covers 13 residues. CDR3 amino acids: CARYLAGSYEQYF. As DNA, the CDR3 is TGTGCCAGGTATTTAGCGGGATCCTACGAGCAGTACTTC.

This clonotype was detected many times. The V call is TRBV10-3, the J call TRBJ1-1, with unresolved D. Germline CDR1 and CDR2: ENHRY and SYGVKD. Trimming took 10 bases from V and 0 from J, leaving 15 bases between them. The CDR3 has 14 residues. The CDR3 DNA follows: TGTGCCACTGCACCCGTACAAATGAACACTGAAGCTTTCTTT. Its translation: CATAPVQMNTEAFF.

The V gene is TRBV19, the J gene TRBJ1-1; D is undetermined. The germline V gene encodes CDR1 LNHDA and CDR2 SQIVND (reference sequence). The CDR3 spans 13 residues. V lost 5 bases, J lost 11 bases, and 18 bases lay in between. The CDR3 loop reads CASSHTGPGDAFF. The CDR3 region has the DNA TGTGCCAGTAGTCACACCGGGCCAGGCGACGCTTTCTTT.

This clonotype came up many times. The chain carries TRBV12-3 or TRBV12-4 and TRBJ2-6, with D possibly being TRBD1 (6 bases). This CDR3 contains 16 residues. The V end was cut by 8 bases, the J end by 0 bases, with 14 bases between. The CDR3 DNA reads TGTGCCAGCGCCCCAGGGGCCCGCTCTGGGGCCAACGTCCTGACTTTC. Amino acids: CASAPGARSGANVLTF.

This clonotype was counted a single time. The V gene is TRBV28, the J gene TRBJ1-5; 8 bases are a match to TRBD1. Germline V gene sequence: CDR1 MDHEN, CDR2 SYDVKM. V lost 4 bases and J lost 6; bases outside the gene matches: 8. The length of the CDR3 is 15 residues. As DNA, the CDR3 is TGTGCCAGCAGTTACCCTGGACAGGGCGGTCAGCCCCAGCATTTT. Translation: CASSYPGQGGQPQHF.